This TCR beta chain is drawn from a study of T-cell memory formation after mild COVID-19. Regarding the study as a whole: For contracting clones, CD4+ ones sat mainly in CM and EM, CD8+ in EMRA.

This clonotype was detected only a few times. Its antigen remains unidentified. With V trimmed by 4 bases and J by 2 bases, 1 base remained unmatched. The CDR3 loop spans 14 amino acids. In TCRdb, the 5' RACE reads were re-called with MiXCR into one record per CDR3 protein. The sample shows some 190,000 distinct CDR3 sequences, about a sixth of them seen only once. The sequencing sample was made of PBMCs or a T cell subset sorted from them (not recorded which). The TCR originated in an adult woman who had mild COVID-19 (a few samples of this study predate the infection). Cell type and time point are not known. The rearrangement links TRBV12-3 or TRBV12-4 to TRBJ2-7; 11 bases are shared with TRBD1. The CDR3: CASSWTGGPYEQYF. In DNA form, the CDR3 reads TGTGCCAGCAGTTGGACAGGGGGCCCCTACGAGCAGTACTTC.